Listed below are T cell receptor beta chains from one sample, sequenced in a study of CXCR3-negative and CXCR3-positive naive CD8 T cells. TCRdb reanalyzed the 5' RACE reads and collapses them to one entry per CDR3 protein, without DNA. The sample totals under 85,000 distinct CDR3 sequences. Sequencing was performed on naive CXCR3- CD8+ T cells from blood. The receptors originated from a human donor in good health. Some clones in this sample may be carry-over from other donors' samples. The CDR3 runs from the conserved cysteine through the conserved F or W.

j_gene: TRBJ2-7; v_gene: TRBV19; CDR3aa: CASTLGQGALEQYF
j_gene: TRBJ2-3; v_gene: TRBV27; CDR3aa: CASSLSMLAGGFNTQYF
j_gene: TRBJ1-3; v_gene: TRBV15; CDR3aa: CATSEGDPSGNTIYF
j_gene: TRBJ2-4; v_gene: TRBV29-1; CDR3aa: CSGIQGTKNIQYF
j_gene: TRBJ2-5; v_gene: TRBV5-6; CDR3aa: CASRAGRQGIVNQETQYF
j_gene: TRBJ1-3; v_gene: TRBV4-1; CDR3aa: CASSLTQGRENTIYF
j_gene: TRBJ2-5; v_gene: TRBV6-1; CDR3aa: CASGTGEQETQYF
j_gene: TRBJ2-7; v_gene: TRBV7-8; CDR3aa: CASSWSYEQYF
j_gene: TRBJ1-6; v_gene: TRBV4-1; CDR3aa: CASSQEAGNSPLHF
j_gene: TRBJ2-7; v_gene: TRBV3-1; CDR3aa: CASAPVSSAYEQYF
j_gene: TRBJ1-5; v_gene: TRBV18; CDR3aa: CASSPDSNQPQHF
j_gene: TRBJ2-7; v_gene: TRBV10-3; CDR3aa: CAISESNSWSSGSRSYEQYF
j_gene: TRBJ2-2; v_gene: TRBV5-5; CDR3aa: CASSLVLAGRFTGELFF
j_gene: TRBJ2-1; v_gene: TRBV6-1; CDR3aa: CATSELAVYNEQFF
j_gene: TRBJ2-7; v_gene: TRBV9; CDR3aa: CASSPWTSGAEEQYF
j_gene: TRBJ2-7; v_gene: TRBV20-1; CDR3aa: CSVSTGDEQYF
j_gene: TRBJ1-5; v_gene: TRBV7-9; CDR3aa: CASSWTGDQPQHF
j_gene: TRBJ2-3; v_gene: TRBV12-3/TRBV12-4; CDR3aa: CASRSGDTQYF
j_gene: TRBJ2-7; v_gene: TRBV15; CDR3aa: CATSSGTGGDEQYF
j_gene: TRBJ2-1; v_gene: TRBV10-3; CDR3aa: CAISGLTAGRAVDEQFF
j_gene: TRBJ2-7; v_gene: TRBV7-2; CDR3aa: CASSLNSGGPSYEQYF
j_gene: TRBJ2-7; v_gene: TRBV7-3; CDR3aa: CASSLEGGGYEQYF
j_gene: TRBJ1-2; v_gene: TRBV28; CDR3aa: CASSPGLPGGGYTF
j_gene: TRBJ2-2; v_gene: TRBV7-9; CDR3aa: CASSRPGLENPGELFF
j_gene: TRBJ2-3; v_gene: TRBV21-1; CDR3aa: CARLAGGSTDTQYF
j_gene: TRBJ2-7; v_gene: TRBV28; CDR3aa: CASSLTTASYEQYF
j_gene: TRBJ1-1; v_gene: TRBV6-2/TRBV6-3; CDR3aa: CASRTWTEMNTEAFF
j_gene: TRBJ2-3; v_gene: TRBV10-3; CDR3aa: CAIMASGSTDTQYF
j_gene: TRBJ2-2; v_gene: TRBV7-3; CDR3aa: CASSLSSGNTGELFF
j_gene: TRBJ1-4; v_gene: TRBV6-5; CDR3aa: CASKQAVNEKLFF
j_gene: TRBJ2-7; v_gene: TRBV11-2; CDR3aa: CASSLEGASTYEQYF
j_gene: TRBJ1-6; v_gene: TRBV16; CDR3aa: CASSLDRVNSPLHF
j_gene: TRBJ2-7; v_gene: TRBV7-2; CDR3aa: CASSLGERTYEQYF
j_gene: TRBJ1-4; v_gene: TRBV4-3; CDR3aa: CASSQDKDLGEKLFF
j_gene: TRBJ1-2; v_gene: TRBV7-2; CDR3aa: CASSLMTEPTF
j_gene: TRBJ2-7; v_gene: TRBV15; CDR3aa: CATSTPYEQYF
j_gene: TRBJ2-7; v_gene: TRBV12-3/TRBV12-4; CDR3aa: CATSFTGLAGYEQYF
j_gene: TRBJ1-5; v_gene: TRBV21-1; CDR3aa: CASSKARTERQSAQHF
j_gene: TRBJ1-1; v_gene: TRBV7-6; CDR3aa: CASSLVLSGASAEAFF
j_gene: TRBJ1-2; v_gene: TRBV5-6; CDR3aa: CASSLGQPTGYTF
j_gene: TRBJ2-1; v_gene: TRBV9; CDR3aa: CASSVVIDGRSSYNEQFF
j_gene: TRBJ2-3; v_gene: TRBV29-1; CDR3aa: CSVAGTSEGQNTDTQYF
j_gene: TRBJ2-1; v_gene: TRBV2; CDR3aa: CASRDSFPNEQFF
j_gene: TRBJ1-6; v_gene: TRBV9; CDR3aa: CASSVGDGSILNSPLHF
j_gene: TRBJ2-7; v_gene: TRBV12-3/TRBV12-4; CDR3aa: CASSFSGKPSYEQYF
j_gene: TRBJ2-1; v_gene: TRBV3-1; CDR3aa: CASSQVGTVNEQFF
j_gene: TRBJ2-1; v_gene: TRBV29-1; CDR3aa: CSVNSGPNEQFF